These 18 T cell receptor beta chains originate from one sample sequenced in a study of cytomegalovirus exposure and HLA in healthy donors. Both 60 Vbeta primers and 13 Jbeta primers went into the PCR. Libraries were prepared by immunoSEQ multiplex PCR; TCRdb keeps only in-frame clonotypes and omits some of them. The sample records 230,000 or so clones, approximately 91% being singletons. The source material was PBMCs. Every receptor here comes from a girl under 10 years old in good health and CMV-seronegative.

The gene calls are TRBV29-1 and TRBJ1-4, with TRBD1 identical over 7 bases. CDR1 is SQVTM and CDR2 is ANQGSEA in the germline V gene. Trimming cost V 7 bases and J 5 bases; bases outside gene matches: 10. The CDR3 has 14 residues. The CDR3 nucleotides are TGCAGCGCCGAGTTTGCAGGGGGGAATGAAAAACTGTTTTTT. Protein: CSAEFAGGNEKLFF.

The rearrangement joins TRBV30 to TRBJ2-1, with 10 bases lining up with TRBD2. With 2 bases clipped from V and 9 bases from J, the junction kept 10 bases outside the gene matches. The CDR3 runs to 15 residues. CDR1 and CDR2 from the germline V gene are GTSNPN and SVGIG (reference sequence). CDR3 nucleotides: TGTGCCTGGAGTCCTCCGAGCGGGGGGGCCGTTGAGCAGTTCTTC. Its protein product is CAWSPPSGGAVEQFF.

CDR3 in DNA: TGTGCCAGTAGTAGCAGGACAGGGTCAGATTCACCCCTCCACTTT. Its translation: CASSSRTGSDSPLHF. The rearrangement joins TRBV19 to TRBJ1-6; 8 bases map to TRBD1. This CDR3 spans 15 amino acids. Germline lookup yields CDR1 LNHDA and CDR2 SQIVND (reference sequence). The junction had 7 bases not matched to a gene; V was cut back by 4 bases and J by 8 bases. The whole variable domain, filled in from reference TRBV19 and TRBJ1-6, reads DGGITQSPKYLFRKEGQNVTLSCEQNLNHDAMYWYRQDPGQGLRLIYYSQIVNDFQKGDIAEGYSVSREKKESFPLTVTSAQKNPTAFYLCASSSRTGSDSPLHFGNGTRLTVT.

The gene calls are TRBV27 and TRBJ2-7; a weak D match, TRBD1 (6 bases). V shed 4 bases and J shed 2 bases, with 9 bases lying between them. Germline V gives CDR1 MNHEY, CDR2 SMNVEV (reference sequence). The CDR3 length is 13 residues. CDR3 in amino acids: CASSSRDTYEQYF. CDR3 nucleotides: TGTGCCAGCAGTTCAAGGGACACCTACGAGCAGTACTTC.

This sequence joins TRBV15 and TRBJ1-5, with TRBD1 as a possible D gene (6 bases). CDR3 length: 15 amino acids. V was clipped by 5 bases and J by 3 bases, with 14 bases between them. CDR1 and CDR2 from the germline V gene are LNHNV and YYDKDF (reference sequence). Here the CDR3 DNA reads TGTGCCACCAGCGCTGGGACATCCATCAATCAGCCCCAGCATTTT. It is translated as CATSAGTSINQPQHF.

This chain connects TRBV5-4 to TRBJ2-3, with D possibly matching TRBD2 (7 bases). The CDR3 runs 16 residues. Germline CDR1 reads SGHNT; CDR2 reads YYREEE (reference sequence). The V gene lost 1 base and the J gene lost 2 bases, with 14 bases spanning the gap. The CDR3 DNA reads as TGTGCCAGCAGCTTGACGGCGGGGGCGAACACAGATACGCAGTATTTT. Translating gives CASSLTAGANTDTQYF.

The J gene is TRBJ1-5, the V gene TRBV27, with D hard to call. V lost 2 bases and J lost 0, with 14 bases in between. CDR3 length: 17 amino acids. Germline lookup yields CDR1 MNHEY and CDR2 SMNVEV (reference sequence). In DNA, the CDR3 is TGTGCCAGCAGTTTAAGCGCAGCAGTCCTTAGCAATCAGCCCCAGCATTTT. As protein: CASSLSAAVLSNQPQHF.

This sequence joins TRBV7-8 and TRBJ1-2, with unresolved D. CDR1 is SGHVS and CDR2 is FQNEAQ in the germline V gene. The CDR3 loop spans 16 amino acids. Between the trimmed V and J ends, which lost 1 base and 2 bases, there was a span of 14 bases. The CDR3 DNA follows: TGTGCCAGCAGCTTAGGGGGAGCAGTGGCGAACTATGGCTACACCTTC. This gives the protein CASSLGGAVANYGYTF.

As concerns this clone: A junction end diverges from the germline sequence, so it may reflect a read error. The chain employs TRBV30 and TRBJ2-3; 8 nucleotides line up with TRBD2. CDR3 size: 15 residues. Germline values: CDR1 GTSNPN, CDR2 SVGIG (reference sequence). The CDR3 reads CVWSVPGGVTDTQYF. CDR3 DNA sequence: TGTGTCTGGAGTGTACCCGGGGGGGTAACAGATACGCAGTATTTT.

The chain joins TRBV7-9 to TRBJ2-5; 11 nucleotides agree with TRBD2. V was clipped by 6 bases and J by 5 bases; unmatched bases: 5. The V gene's germline CDR1 is SEHNR and CDR2 FQNEAQ (reference sequence). This CDR3 contains 14 residues. The CDR3, as DNA: TGTGCCAGCAGTAAAGGACTAGCGGGTGAGACCCAGTACTTC. Amino acids: CASSKGLAGETQYF.

The chain employs TRBV2 and TRBJ1-5, with 11 bases aligning to TRBD1. This CDR3 has 15 amino acids. Germline trimming cut 6 bases from V and 1 base from J; bases unmatched to any gene: 2. Germline V gene data show CDR1 as SNHLY and CDR2 as FYNNEI. In nucleotides, the CDR3 is TGTGCCAGCAGGGGACAGGGGGGAAGCAATCAGCCCCAGCATTTT. Translated, it gives CASRGQGGSNQPQHF.

The CDR3 protein is CASSHTDFGTVEGYTF. Written as DNA, the CDR3 is TGTGCCAGCAGCCACACGGATTTCGGGACAGTTGAGGGCTACACCTTC. The chain uses TRBV5-6 and TRBJ1-2, with 7 bases aligning to TRBD1. CDR1 is SGHDT, CDR2 YYEEEE, per germline. V shed 4 bases, J shed 8 bases, and the junction held 17 bases outside the gene matches. This CDR3 is 16 amino acids long.

The CDR3 DNA reads as TGTGCCAGTAGTATCCAACATCGGACAGGGAGAAATGAAAAACTGTTTTTT. Amino acid sequence: CASSIQHRTGRNEKLFF. The chain recombines TRBV19 with TRBJ1-4, with TRBD1 matching over 8 bases. Germline-derived CDR1 and CDR2 are LNHDA and SQIVND (reference sequence). CDR3 length equals 17 residues. The J segment lost 5 bases and the V segment lost 3 bases, leaving 11 bases of the junction unmatched.

This clone has just one count. The V gene is TRBV5-5, the J gene TRBJ1-3; 7 bases map to TRBD1. J was trimmed by 0 bases and V by 4 bases; bases with no gene match: 7. Per germline, CDR1 SGHKS and CDR2 YYEKEE (reference sequence). The CDR3 is 16 residues long. This CDR3 reads CASSPGGVFSGNTIYF. In DNA, the CDR3 is TGTGCCAGCAGCCCAGGGGGAGTTTTCTCTGGAAACACCATATATTTT. Based on the CDR3 plus reference TRBV5-5 and TRBJ1-3, the full variable domain is DAGVTQSPTHLIKTRGQQVTLRCSPISGHKSVSWYQQVLGQGPQFIFQYYEKEERGRGNFPDRFSARQFPNYSSELNVNALLLGDSALYLCASSPGGVFSGNTIYFGEGSWLTVV.

DNA of the CDR3: TGTGCCTCCCGTGAGCTCGGGGTCTACGAGCAGTACTTC. This codes for CASRELGVYEQYF. V is TRBV7-2 and J is TRBJ2-7; D perhaps matches TRBD2 (5 bases). The CDR3 totals 13 residues. In germline, CDR1 is SGHTA, CDR2 FQGNSA. The V and J ends lost 11 bases and 3 bases respectively, with 17 bases between them.

This chain connects TRBV6-6 to TRBJ2-5; tentatively, D is TRBD2 (6 bases). V lost 2 bases and J 7 bases, leaving 20 bases between the germline ends. Germline V lookup: CDR1 MNHNY, CDR2 SVGAGI (reference sequence). The CDR3 consists of 16 residues. The CDR3 nucleotides are TGTGCCAGCAGTTACGCACCCGGACTCCTGGGGGGGACCCAGTACTTC. The encoded protein is CASSYAPGLLGGTQYF.

The chain employs TRBV19 and TRBJ2-3, with 8 bases matching TRBD2. After removal of 6 bases from V and 6 bases from J, the junction contained 11 bases not matched to a gene. Germline V gene sequence: CDR1 LNHDA, CDR2 SQIVND (reference sequence). The CDR3 loop spans 15 amino acids. CDR3 DNA sequence: TGTGCCAGTAGGCAGGGAGCGGGAGCGAGGGATACGCAGTATTTT. Translating gives CASRQGAGARDTQYF.

This chain links TRBV19 with TRBJ1-4; no reliable D call. The germline gives CDR1 LNHDA, CDR2 SQIVND (reference sequence). The CDR3 is made up of 14 amino acids. V was clipped by 5 bases and J by 6 bases, with 13 bases between them. The CDR3 DNA reads TGTGCCAGTAGTCCGAGGGCATATGATGAAAAACTGTTTTTT. This sequence encodes CASSPRAYDEKLFF.